This T cell receptor beta chain is drawn from a study of blood T cell repertoires in COVID-19 (dated by TCRdb to 2020 to 2022). For the study in its entirety: Samples covering the acute and convalescent phases of COVID-19 were provided by collaborators in the United States, Italy and Spain. The material from the prospective study consisted of cDNA or gDNA derived from T cells, B-cell-depleted T cells, or PBMCs. The dataset comprised deeply sampled blood TCRbeta repertoires from subjects exposed to, actively infected with, or recovered from COVID-19. The repertoires were released in a freely available public database meant as a resource for research on the immune response to SARS-CoV-2. Samples were obtained from the ongoing ImmuneRACE study (first 160 participants) and from 1,254 subjects provided by 6 global collaborators. A de-identified subject ID, COVID-19 status, age in years and sex were almost always included in the sample metadata. HLA class I and class II types, where available, came from metadata supplied by the sample provider rather than from assay-based typing.

For this clone: The antigen it recognizes is unknown. Base quality data are lacking; no much larger clone is found one base away.

V is shortened by 1 base, J by 1 base, and the region joining them spans 8 bases. The CDR3 contains 14 residues, cysteine and phenylalanine counted. The CDR3 DNA has 42 bases and is translated from base 1. The CDR1 and CDR2 encoded by the germline V gene are SGHRS and YFSETQ. The immunoSEQ Assay, a bias-controlled multiplex PCR, was used to amplify TCRbeta CDR3 regions from genomic DNA. Per the source publication's procedure: The number of nucleated cells in each sample was estimated from the amplification of reference gene primers within the assay. To quantify the absolute abundance of each unique TCRbeta CDR3 rearrangement, sequence reads were collapsed and filtered. For each sample, productive Simpson clonality was calculated as the square root of Simpson's diversity index across productive rearrangements. TCRdb mirrors the immuneACCESS table, restricted to in-frame sequences. Some clones are absent from its copies; in checked studies, under half trace to an unresolved V gene, and the reason for the others is unknown. The D gene and trimming were derived from the DNA, and the V and J assignments and clone size from that table. The sample table shows about 160,000 clones, and about 83% are seen once. Around 3.6% of the sample is held by the ten biggest clonotypes.

In the prospective study, participants were about 18 to 89 years old, resided in about two dozen geographic areas of the United States, and were enrolled through a virtual design. To assign participants to cohorts, the prospective study relied on clinical history that participants themselves reported in a screening survey and a study questionnaire. In the prospective study, whole blood, serum and a nasopharyngeal or oropharyngeal swab were collected from each participant by mobile phlebotomists. Participants in the prospective study had the option to provide additional blood draws and questionnaires over an approximately 2-month period. Before DNA extraction, prospective study blood samples were shipped either frozen or at room temperature. Study-wide findings and limitations: The amount of clinical and demographic metadata varied by source and participant and was provided uncurated.

Sequencing was performed on PBMCs or T cells enriched from blood (not recorded which). The V and J segments used are TRBV5-1 and TRBJ1-1; the D gene cannot be resolved reliably. This TCR came from a woman between 50 and 59 years old in a cohort exposed to, infected with or recovered from COVID-19 (not recorded which). The CDR3 protein: CASSLKGENTEAFF. The DNA sequence is as follows: TGCGCCAGCAGCTTGAAGGGAGAGAACACTGAAGCTTTCTTT.